This section outlines one TCR beta chain sequence together with its context. Its antigen is undetermined. TCRdb keeps only in-frame clones here, not all; method: immunoSEQ multiplex PCR. The table has tens of thousands of clones, around four fifths seen once. The CDR3 extends over 15 amino acids. The V end lost 4 bases, the J end lost 1 base, and 12 bases lay between the germline ends. Germline-derived CDR1 and CDR2 are MDHEN and SYDVKM. The data belong to a study of PD-L1 blockade in urothelial cancer. In the study overall: In the patient group, most of the roughly 30 were males with bladder-origin urothelial cancer. The researchers analyzed blood 3 weeks (second dose) and 6 weeks after treatment start. Study results and limitations: It was durable-benefit patients whose tumor-associated blood clones expanded more at 3 weeks.

The source material was PBMCs, sampled around atezolizumab (anti-PD-L1) treatment. The clonotype originates from a man between 65 and 85 years old with urothelial cancer. The chain combines TRBV28 with TRBJ2-3, with D tentatively TRBD2 (7 bases). The CDR3 sequence: CASSWGGQGTDTQYF. The CDR3 DNA is TGTGCCAGCAGTTGGGGGGGGCAGGGCACAGATACGCAGTATTTT.